The sequence of this T cell receptor beta chain was determined in a study of cytomegalovirus exposure and HLA in healthy donors. The study's findings and limits: Association with HLA alleles at 0.05 false discovery rate was found for 15,000 to 20,000 TCR beta sequences in a later analysis. In a later analysis, parvovirus B19, influenza, CMV and Epstein-Barr virus appeared linked to several top co-occurrence clusters.

In the PCR, 60 Vbeta and 13 Jbeta primers were used. Assay used: immunoSEQ multiplex PCR; TCRdb lists only in-frame clones, some missing. The sample lists some 140,000 clones; approximately 71% were seen once. Note on this clone: Its specificity is not known.

This CDR3 spans 17 amino acids. The germline V and J ends were trimmed by 5 bases and 2 bases, with 21 bases remaining between them. Per the germline V gene, CDR1 is SGHNT and CDR2 is YENEEA. This clonotype was obtained from a young man in good health and CMV-seronegative. The chain uses TRBV11-3 and TRBJ1-1; D might be TRBD1 (6 bases). Sequencing was performed on PBMCs. The chain's CDR3 is CASSRIRGGQTNTEAFF. The CDR3 DNA sequence: TGTGCCAGCAGCCGAATTAGAGGGGGACAAACCAACACTGAAGCTTTCTTT.